This is a list of T cell receptor beta chains from one sample in a study of CD4 and CD8 cells across lung adenocarcinoma regions. TCRdb re-called the PCR reads through MiXCR, storing one row per CDR3 protein. The sample consists of roughly 10,000 distinct CDR3 sequences, approximately 46% of them appearing once. Specimen: CD8+ T cells from the margin of a lung tumor. The source of these receptors is a male donor with lung adenocarcinoma. The CD4 and CD8 labels of this study may be unreliable. The CDR3 runs from the conserved cysteine through the conserved F or W.

V	CDR3
TRBV27	CASSTWTGMDTEAFF
TRBV10-1	CASIIRTIYNEQFF
TRBV6-1	CASSESVSVSEWQYF
TRBV6-1	CARGEGTKIMQYF
TRBV9	CASRSGGTSGYEQYF
TRBV6-1	CASRVAVSANNVQFF
TRBV11-2	CASSVGVVTRETQYF
TRBV7-2	CASSLGTSGINEQYF
TRBV10-1	CASSERSGSTDTQYF
TRBV12-3/TRBV12-4	CASSWTDSYGYTF
TRBV10-1	CASRDRGYEQYF